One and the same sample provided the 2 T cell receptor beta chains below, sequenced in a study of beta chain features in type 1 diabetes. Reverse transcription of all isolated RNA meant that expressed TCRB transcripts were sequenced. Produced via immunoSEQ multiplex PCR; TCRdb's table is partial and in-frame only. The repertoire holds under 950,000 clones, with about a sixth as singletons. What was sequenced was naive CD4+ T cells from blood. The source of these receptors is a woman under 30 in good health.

The CDR3 reads CASSQETGSRSEQYF. CDR3 sequence (DNA): TGCGCCAGCAGCCAAGAAACAGGGTCTCGATCCGAGCAGTACTTC. The V gene is TRBV5-1, the J gene TRBJ2-7; a weak D match, TRBD1 (6 bases). V lost 4 bases to trimming and J lost 6 bases, with 20 bases between them. In germline, CDR1 is SGHRS, CDR2 YFSETQ. The CDR3 totals 15 residues.

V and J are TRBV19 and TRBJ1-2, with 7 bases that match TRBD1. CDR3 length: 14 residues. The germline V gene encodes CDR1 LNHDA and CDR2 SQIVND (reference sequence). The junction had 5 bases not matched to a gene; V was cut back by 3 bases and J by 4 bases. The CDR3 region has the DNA TGTGCCAGTAGTATCGGAGGGGGCGTCTATGGCTACACCTTC. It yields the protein CASSIGGGVYGYTF.